This TCR beta chain was retrieved from a study of blood T cell repertoires in COVID-19. Study details: Sample material is recorded as cDNA or gDNA derived from T cells, B-cell-depleted T cells, or PBMCs.

Measured with immunoSEQ multiplex PCR; TCRdb has only the in-frame clones, and not every one. This table has 25,000 to 35,000 clones, approximately 85% appearing once. Germline CDR1 and CDR2: MNHEY and SMNVEV (reference sequence). V was clipped by 6 bases and J by 6 bases, with 15 bases between them. The CDR3 consists of 14 residues. Sequences were obtained from peripheral blood. The J gene is TRBJ2-1, the V gene TRBV27; weak D call: TRBD2 (7 bases). The TCR comes from a man older than 75 with active COVID-19. The CDR3 loop is CASSVGGGRNEQFF. The CDR3, as DNA: TGTGCCAGCAGCGTGGGGGGGGGCCGCAATGAGCAGTTCTTC.